This T cell receptor beta chain was recovered during a study of high-grade serous ovarian cancer treatment subgroups. Background on the study: On average, approximately 15,000 reads and about 8,100 unique TCR beta rearrangements were obtained per sample. The study, taken as a whole, reports: Different patients shared almost no repertoire; same-patient tumors shared roughly 0.095 to 0.85. Spatial context was lost because tumors were sequenced in bulk. CDR1 and CDR2 were left unanalyzed; analyses focused on CDR3.

Tumor samples were obtained before definitive surgery or chemotherapy. This clone was counted once. The antigen remains undetermined. The table came from immunoSEQ multiplex PCR; TCRdb's copy has only in-frame clones and leaves some out. The data contain 1,500 to 2,000 clones, 60% to 75% of them singletons. V gave up 4 bases and J gave up 2 bases; unmatched junction bases: 1. The CDR3 covers 14 residues. Germline CDR1 MRHNA, CDR2 SNTAGT. The sequence was collected from a human donor with high-grade serous ovarian cancer. Sequencing used tumor tissue. The genes are TRBV6-4 and TRBJ2-3, with 9 bases fitting TRBD2. This CDR3 is CASSVAGATDTQYF. The CDR3 DNA reads TGTGCCAGCAGTGTAGCGGGAGCCACAGATACGCAGTATTTT.